The entry below gives a single T cell receptor (beta chain) sequence along with its context. Clones were sequenced by immunoSEQ multiplex PCR, and TCRdb holds only the in-frame ones, with some missing. The profile covers 150,000 to 190,000 clones, with around 83% appearing a single time and 8% to 9% taken by the ten largest. This CDR3 spans 15 amino acids. With 0 bases removed from V and 2 bases from J, the gap between germline ends came to 11 bases. Per germline, CDR1 SGHRS and CDR2 YFSETQ. The sample belongs to a study of blood T cell repertoires in COVID-19. The receptor was derived from a woman aged 60-70 years with COVID-19, enrolled during active disease. Sample: peripheral blood. The V and J genes are TRBV5-1 and TRBJ1-2; D is ambiguous. The CDR3 DNA reads TGCGCCAGCAGCTTGGCTGGAGGGAGGAACTATGGCTACACCTTC. Translated, it gives CASSLAGGRNYGYTF.